The following is a T cell receptor (beta chain) sequence with its context. The PCR used 60 Vbeta and 13 Jbeta primers. The protocol was immunoSEQ multiplex PCR, while the TCRdb copy is restricted to in-frame clones and leaves out a portion. This table holds 150,000 or so clones, about 74% found once. The CDR3 contains 15 residues. The germline gives CDR1 SGHNT, CDR2 YYREEE (reference sequence). V gave up 4 bases and J gave up 7 bases; unmatched junction bases: 11. This entry belongs to a study of cytomegalovirus exposure and HLA in healthy donors. The specimen sequenced was PBMCs. This chain uses TRBV5-4 with TRBJ2-7; 10 nucleotides match TRBD2. This TCR came from a middle-aged woman in good health and CMV-seronegative. This chain's CDR3 is CASSVNSGGIREQYF. CDR3 nucleotides: TGTGCCAGCAGCGTTAATAGCGGGGGGATCAGGGAGCAGTACTTC.